This TCR beta chain was recovered during a study of beta chain features in type 1 diabetes. As concerns this clone: Its target is not known.

CDR1 and CDR2 (germline): SGHNT, YYREEE (reference sequence). This CDR3 spans 15 amino acids. Trimming took off 0 bases at V and 3 bases at J, with 12 bases between the two ends. All of the isolated RNA was reverse transcribed, so expressed TCRB transcripts were sequenced. Sequencing was performed with immunoSEQ multiplex PCR; in TCRdb, only in-frame clones are kept and a portion is missing. Of roughly 700,000 clones listed, over 10% are singletons. Purities in excess of 95% were seen in all sorted populations. The study's findings and limits: In every one of the four CD4+ subsets, TCRB CDR3s were moderately but significantly shorter in Type 1 diabetes patients. Insertions at VDJ junctions were less frequent in type 1 diabetes patients. These patients also deleted more nucleotides at the same junctions. Highly expressing activated T cells could be over-counted with a cDNA template.

Sequencing used naive CD4+ T cells from blood. The gene calls are TRBV5-4 and TRBJ2-5; a possible D gene is TRBD1 (6 bases). The receptor's source is a man younger than 30 with type 1 diabetes. The CDR3 protein is CASSLEWDTEETQYF. Written as DNA, the CDR3 is TGTGCCAGCAGCTTGGAATGGGACACAGAAGAGACCCAGTACTTC.